These 10 T cell receptor beta chains came from one sample sequenced in a study of T cells in Graves' hyperthyroidism and ophthalmopathy. The source material, RNA transcripts, was used to amplify TCR beta CDR3 regions. The primer set for the first-round RT-PCR of the TCR CDR3 was HTBI. TCRdb reprocessed the multiplex PCR reads with MiXCR, giving one entry per CDR3 protein. The sample includes about 640,000 distinct CDR3 sequences, roughly 20% seen only once; the top ten take over 30%. The sample taken for sequencing was blood. These receptors were taken from a man aged 30-40 years with Graves' ophthalmopathy.

For this clonotype: The conserved phenylalanine or tryptophan normally closing the CDR3 is absent here, so this likely arose from a read error. This chain links TRBV4-2 with TRBJ2-2, with D perhaps matching TRBD1 (6 bases). Germline CDR1 is LGHNA and CDR2 is YNFKEQ. This CDR3 region has 20 residues. The V end was cut by 0 bases, the J end by 0 bases, with 20 bases between. The CDR3 sequence: CASSQDIRLAGAANTGELFL. The CDR3 nucleotides read TGTGCCAGCAGCCAAGATATTCGGCTAGCAGGGGCCGCGAACACCGGGGAGCTGTTTCTT.

The V call is TRBV20-1, the J call TRBJ2-1; D is possibly TRBD2 (5 bases). Germline CDR1 and CDR2: DFQATT and SNEGSKA (reference sequence). CDR3 size: 14 residues. V was shortened by 0 bases and J by 7 bases, with 13 bases between the two germline ends. The CDR3 region has the DNA TGCAGTGCTAGAGATCCCGCTAGCAGAAATGAGCAGTTCTTC. Protein: CSARDPASRNEQFF.

In its sample, this clonotype was seen once. The chain links TRBV28 to TRBJ1-5; 9 bases align to TRBD1. V trimming: 5 bases; J trimming: 0 bases; junction bases outside the gene matches: 8. Germline assignment: CDR1 MDHEN and CDR2 SYDVKM. CDR3 length: 17 residues. The CDR3 DNA reads TGTGCCAGCAGTAGCACAGGGGGCGTATATAGCAATCAGCCCCAGCATTTT. This encodes CASSSTGGVYSNQPQHF.

This chain joins TRBV29-1 and TRBJ2-5; 7 bases match TRBD1. After removal of 4 bases from V and 7 bases from J, the junction contained 9 bases not matched to a gene. Per germline, CDR1 SQVTM and CDR2 ANQGSEA. The CDR3 sequence is 13 residues long. The CDR3 here is CSVGDSGPLTQYF. CDR3 DNA sequence: TGCAGCGTTGGGGACAGTGGCCCATTGACCCAGTACTTC.

In its sample, this clonotype was seen many times. The chain recombines TRBV11-2 with TRBJ2-1; 7 bases line up with TRBD1. There are 13 residues in the CDR3. Trimming at V came to 2 bases and at J to 8 bases, leaving 3 bases not matched to a gene. The germline V gene encodes CDR1 SGHAT and CDR2 FQNNGV. Written as DNA, the CDR3 is TGTGCCAGCAGCTTATCCACAGGGGATGAGCAGTTCTTC. This gives the protein CASSLSTGDEQFF.

This clonotype was recorded a few times. The CDR3 is CASRPVRATGHTEAFF. The CDR3, as DNA: TGTGCCAGCAGGCCGGTCCGGGCCACGGGGCACACTGAAGCTTTCTTT. The rearrangement joins TRBV6-2 or TRBV6-3 to TRBJ1-1, with D perhaps matching TRBD1 (5 bases). The ends were cut back, 6 bases at V and 3 bases at J, with 20 bases in the middle. This CDR3 is 16 amino acids long. Germline-derived CDR1 and CDR2 are MNHEY and SVGEGT.

The V call is TRBV29-1, the J call TRBJ2-2; 11 bases align to TRBD1. V lost 4 bases, J lost 4 bases, and 8 bases stayed unmatched. Per the germline V gene, CDR1 is SQVTM and CDR2 is ANQGSEA. The CDR3 extends over 16 amino acids. The CDR3 DNA reads TGCAGCGTTGCCGGACAGGGGGCTTTAGGCACCGGGGAGCTGTTTTTT. This sequence encodes CSVAGQGALGTGELFF.

This clonotype has more than one count but fewer than ten. V gene TRBV29-1 combines with J gene TRBJ2-7; TRBD2 aligns across 14 bases. The CDR3 covers 14 residues. V shed 5 bases and J 6 bases; nucleotides not matched to a gene: 6. CDR1 is SQVTM and CDR2 is ANQGSEA in the germline V gene. CDR3 DNA: TGCAGCGTTTTGTCCGGGACTAGCGGGAGCGAGCAGTACTTC. Translating gives CSVLSGTSGSEQYF.

This clonotype was recorded a few times. V gene TRBV5-1 combines with J gene TRBJ1-4; D gene ambiguous. V was pared by 0 bases and J by 5 bases, with 11 bases between. Germline values: CDR1 SGHRS, CDR2 YFSETQ. This CDR3 is 15 amino acids long. CDR3 amino acids: CASSLDGAENEKLFF. The CDR3, as DNA: TGCGCCAGCAGCTTGGACGGAGCTGAAAATGAAAAACTGTTTTTT.

CDR3 bases: TGTGCCAGCAGTTTATCCCTCGCTACAGGTACTCCCTACGAGCAGTACTTC. This sequence encodes CASSLSLATGTPYEQYF. The chain has TRBV27 and TRBJ2-7; D might be TRBD1 (5 bases). The CDR3 has 17 residues. Trimming stripped 0 bases from V and 2 bases from J, with 17 bases between. From germline, CDR1 is MNHEY and CDR2 SMNVEV (reference sequence).